The 15 T cell receptor beta chains below all came from one sample that was sequenced in a study of Graves' ophthalmopathy and Graves' hyperthyroidism. As the template, RNA transcripts were used to amplify TCR beta CDR3 regions. First-round RT-PCR relied on HTBI primers, and a second-round multiplex PCR came next. TCRdb independently ran MiXCR on the multiplex PCR reads; one entry per CDR3 protein. The sample contains over a million distinct CDR3 sequences, about two fifths of which appear only once. Input material: peripheral blood or thyroid tissue (not recorded which). The origin of the receptors is an adult man with Graves' hyperthyroidism.

The CDR3 region is CASSVSRGVTQYF. The CDR3 DNA follows: TGTGCCAGCAGTGTGTCCAGGGGAGTGACCCAGTACTTC. The V and J genes are TRBV2 and TRBJ2-5; D possibly corresponds to TRBD1 (6 bases). CDR1 is SNHLY, CDR2 FYNNEI, per germline. V shed 4 bases and J shed 7 bases, with 13 bases lying between them. This CDR3 spans 13 amino acids.

This clonotype was counted at least ten times. The rearrangement joins TRBV2 to TRBJ1-3, with TRBD1 matching 7 bases. The length of the CDR3 is 17 residues. The germline CDR1 and CDR2 sequences are SNHLY and FYNNEI. The V segment lost 1 base and the J segment 4 bases; nucleotides outside the gene matches: 10. CDR3 protein: CASSEGGTARGGNTIYF. Here the CDR3 DNA reads TGTGCCAGCAGTGAAGGAGGGACAGCTCGGGGCGGAAACACCATATATTTT. The full variable domain, with the rest looked up from reference TRBV2 and TRBJ1-3, is EPEVTQTPSHQVTQMGQEVILRCVPISNHLYFYWYRQILGQKVEFLVSFYNNEISEKSEIFDDQFSVERPDGSNFTLKIRSTKLEDSAMYFCASSEGGTARGGNTIYFGEGSWLTVV.

The table lists this clonotype with a few counts. The chain recombines TRBV30 with TRBJ1-4; D gene ambiguous. CDR3 length: 11 amino acids. V lost 2 bases, J lost 6 bases, and 4 bases lay in between. The germline gives CDR1 GTSNPN, CDR2 SVGIG (reference sequence). The CDR3 spells CAWSSDEKLFF. DNA for the CDR3: TGTGCCTGGAGTTCAGATGAAAAACTGTTTTTT.

This clonotype was counted many times. The V gene is TRBV7-9, the J gene TRBJ2-7; tentatively, D is TRBD1 (5 bases). The CDR3 spans 15 residues. CDR1 SEHNR and CDR2 FQNEAQ come from the germline V gene (reference sequence). V lost 5 bases, J lost 6 bases, and 20 bases lay in between. The CDR3 nucleotides read TGTGCCAGCAGCCCGGAAGGCAGGGTGTCTGGCGAGCAGTACTTC. Protein sequence: CASSPEGRVSGEQYF.

In regard to this clonotype: Because it lacks the conserved phenylalanine or tryptophan at the end, this CDR3 is likely a read error. This chain joins TRBV19 and TRBJ1-1, with D hard to call. The CDR3 covers 11 residues. CDR1 and CDR2 from the germline V gene are LNHDA and SQIVND (reference sequence). The V gene lost 4 bases and the J gene lost 3 bases, with 3 bases spanning the gap. The CDR3 loop reads CASSTYTEAFL. The CDR3 DNA follows: TGTGCCAGTAGTACTTACACTGAAGCTTTCCTT.

This clonotype was seen ten or more times. J is TRBJ2-7 and V is TRBV11-2; D is unclear. Looked up from germline, CDR1 is SGHAT and CDR2 is FQNNGV. CDR3 length: 13 residues. V lost 5 bases, J lost 2 bases, and 10 bases lay in between. CDR3 in amino acids: CASSKTPAYEQYF. The CDR3 DNA follows: TGTGCCAGCAGCAAAACCCCGGCCTACGAGCAGTACTTC.

This chain uses TRBV20-1 with TRBJ1-5, with D uncertain. CDR3 size: 8 residues. Germline CDR1 reads DFQATT; CDR2 reads SNEGSKA (reference sequence). V was trimmed by 7 bases and J by 11 bases, leaving 6 bases between them. In DNA, the CDR3 is TGCAGTGGTAGGTCCCAGCATTTT. It is translated as CSGRSQHF.

This clonotype has ten or more counts. J is TRBJ1-2 and V is TRBV20-1, with D hard to call. Trimming cost V 1 base and J 2 bases, with 14 bases left between them. The CDR3 consists of 15 residues. The germline CDR1 and CDR2 sequences are DFQATT and SNEGSKA (reference sequence). In nucleotides, the CDR3 is TGCAGTGCTAGAGTACGCCAACTCTACAACTATGGCTACACCTTC. Translating it yields CSARVRQLYNYGYTF.

The V gene is TRBV29-1, the J gene TRBJ2-7, with D unresolved. V shed 4 bases and J shed 6 bases, with 7 bases lying between them. This CDR3 is built from 10 residues. Germline lookup yields CDR1 SQVTM and CDR2 ANQGSEA. The CDR3 DNA reads TGCAGCGTTGTGGCCAGCGAGCAGTACTTC. Residues: CSVVASEQYF.

The V and J genes are TRBV29-1 and TRBJ2-5; the match to TRBD1 covers 9 bases. The ends lost 7 bases at V and 5 bases at J; junction bases unmatched: 5. Germline CDR1 SQVTM, CDR2 ANQGSEA. The CDR3 sequence is 12 residues long. The CDR3 nucleotides are TGCAGCGCCGGGACAGGGTCGGAGACCCAGTACTTC. It translates to CSAGTGSETQYF. Supplemented by reference TRBV29-1 and TRBJ2-5, the full variable domain reads SAVISQKPSRDICQRGTSLTIQCQVDSQVTMMFWYRQQPGQSLTLIATANQGSEATYESGFVIDKFPISRPNLTFSTLTVSNMSPEDSSIYLCSAGTGSETQYFGPGTRLLVL.

The rearrangement links TRBV6-5 to TRBJ2-5; 10 bases line up with TRBD2. Trimming took 4 bases from V and 8 from J; bases not matched to a gene: 10. The germline V gene encodes CDR1 MNHEY and CDR2 SVGAGI. This CDR3 is built from 15 residues. The CDR3 reads CASSWKPSGSRTQYF. CDR3 in DNA: TGTGCCAGCAGTTGGAAACCTAGCGGGAGCCGAACCCAGTACTTC.

In its sample, this clonotype was seen a few times. The chain employs TRBV9 and TRBJ2-7; tentative D call: TRBD2 (5 bases). Germline V lookup: CDR1 SGDLS, CDR2 YYNGEE. The CDR3 runs to 15 residues. Trimming stripped 4 bases from V and 5 bases from J, with 19 bases between. The CDR3 bases are TGTGCCAGCAGCTCAACCGGGAACCAACTCCACGAGCAGTACTTC. It encodes CASSSTGNQLHEQYF. Based on the CDR3 plus reference TRBV9 and TRBJ2-7, the full variable domain is DSGVTQTPKHLITATGQRVTLRCSPRSGDLSVYWYQQSLDQGLQFLIQYYNGEERAKGNILERFSAQQFPDLHSELNLSSLELGDSALYFCASSSTGNQLHEQYFGPGTRLTVT.

This clonotype occurred a few times. This rearrangement joins TRBV12-3 or TRBV12-4 to TRBJ1-3; the match to TRBD1 covers 7 bases. The CDR3 has 17 residues. The J segment lost 5 bases and the V segment lost 3 bases, leaving 13 bases of the junction unmatched. The CDR3 loop reads CASSFQNPGQLRNTIYF. The CDR3 DNA sequence: TGTGCCAGCAGTTTCCAGAACCCGGGACAGCTAAGAAACACCATATATTTT.

Note on this clonotype: An end of the junction differs from the germline gene, which may be a read error. The chain has TRBV7-2 and TRBJ2-7; 8 positions match TRBD2. Germline V gene lookup returns CDR1 SGHTA and CDR2 FQGNSA. CDR3 length: 13 amino acids. CDR3 nucleotides: TGCGCCAGCAGCTCAGCGGGAGCTCACGAGCAGTACTTC. Translated, it gives CASSSAGAHEQYF.

This clonotype was counted between two and nine times. The chain links TRBV4-2 to TRBJ1-6, with D uncertain. The germline V gene has CDR1 LGHNA and CDR2 YNFKEQ. Trimming cost V 2 bases and J 8 bases, with 22 bases left between them. The CDR3 contains 18 residues. The CDR3, as DNA: TGTGCCAGCAGCCAACCGCCGACCCTTAACATATCTTATTCACCCCTCCACTTT. Protein product: CASSQPPTLNISYSPLHF.